This TCR beta chain was recovered during a study of cytomegalovirus exposure and HLA in healthy donors. Overall study context: Early released data comprised some 91 million unique TCRs from HLA-typed donors. Findings and limits, study-wide: Previously analyzed data showed that most TCR beta V segments were productive at a frequency of about 90% or about 30%. Presence/absence analysis assumed near-uniform sequencing depth across donors. It was reportedly the case that the classifier diagnosed cytomegalovirus status with high specificity and sensitivity.

CDR1 MNHEY and CDR2 SVGAGI come from the germline V gene. CDR3 size: 14 residues. The J segment lost 2 bases and the V segment lost 6 bases, leaving 7 bases of the junction unmatched. PCR used 60 Vbeta primers and 13 Jbeta primers. Profiled with immunoSEQ multiplex PCR; TCRdb holds only in-frame clones, not every one. Altogether about 130,000 clones are present, around 80% being singletons, with the ten largest covering about 11%. About this clone itself: Antigen: not known.

This rearrangement joins TRBV6-5 to TRBJ2-7, with TRBD1 identical over 7 bases. This clonotype was obtained from a man aged 30 to 39 in good health and CMV-seropositive. The sequenced sample was PBMCs. CDR3 loop: CASREQGVAYEQYF. DNA of the CDR3: TGTGCCAGCAGGGAGCAGGGGGTCGCCTACGAGCAGTACTTC.